The rows below give T cell receptor beta chains drawn from one sample of a study of graft-versus-host responses after intestinal transplantation. No antigen is known for these receptors. This table comes from immunoSEQ multiplex PCR, and its TCRdb copy is limited to in-frame clones, with some not included. The profile shows 80,000 to 100,000 clones, under 85% of them singletons. The specimen was unstimulated CD8+ T cells sorted from spleen or lymph node cells, collected before intestinal transplant. The receptors were gathered from a human donor who received an intestinal transplant. CDR3s include the opening cysteine and the closing phenylalanine or tryptophan. D genes are given only for firm matches. Not all rows give a size; the values are once, few, many and, for expanded clones, a class.

v_gene	abundance	d_gene	j_gene	CDR3nt	CDR3aa
TRBV28	-	-	TRBJ2-1	TGTGCCAGCAGCCCCGCTGGCTACAATGAGCAGTTCTTC	CASSPAGYNEQFF
TRBV6-7	-	TRBD2	TRBJ2-7	TGTGCCAGCAGCTTAAAACAAGCGGGGGGGCTCTCCTACGAGCAGTACTTC	CASSLKQAGGLSYEQYF
TRBV27	once	-	TRBJ2-7	TGTGCCAGCAGTTTATCGAACCATCCGACTTACGAGCAGTACTTC	CASSLSNHPTYEQYF
TRBV25-1	-	-	TRBJ1-2	TGTGCCAGCAGTGAAAATCTATGGGGCTATGGCTACACCTTC	CASSENLWGYGYTF
TRBV5-4	few	-	TRBJ2-7	TGTGCCAGCAGCTTGCAAGAAGAGGACTCTATATCCTACGAGCAGTACTTC	CASSLQEEDSISYEQYF
TRBV20-1	-	TRBD1	TRBJ1-2	TGCAGTGGAGCAGGGGGCAATGGCTACACCTTC	CSGAGGNGYTF
TRBV5-5	-	-	TRBJ1-3	TGTGCCAGCAGCTTCATCGGGGACACCATATATTTT	CASSFIGDTIYF
TRBV28	-	-	TRBJ2-3	TGTGCCAGCAGTTTAGGGGGGACATCCACAGATACGCAGTATTTT	CASSLGGTSTDTQYF
TRBV29-1	few	TRBD2	TRBJ2-1	TGCAGCGCCGAAAGCGGGCGGGAGATCGGTAATGAGCAGTTCTTC	CSAESGREIGNEQFF
TRBV28	-	-	TRBJ2-2	TGTGCCAGCAGTTTAGGGGTGAGCACCGGGGAGCTGTTTTTT	CASSLGVSTGELFF
TRBV4-2	-	TRBD2	TRBJ2-7	TGTGCCAGCAGCCAAGATATATCGAGCGGGAGCTACTACGAGCAGTACTTC	CASSQDISSGSYYEQYF
TRBV7-9	-	-	TRBJ2-4	TGTGCCAGCAGCCCGCTCGAGAGCGGCGCCAAAAACATTCAGTACTTC	CASSPLESGAKNIQYF
TRBV10-2	-	-	TRBJ2-1	TGCGCCAGCAGTGAGGGGAAGCGGGTCCCCTACAATGAGCAGTTCTTC	CASSEGKRVPYNEQFF
TRBV18	once	-	TRBJ1-2	TGTGCCAGCTCACCTCCCGACAGACATGGCTACACCTTC	CASSPPDRHGYTF
TRBV10-2	-	-	TRBJ1-5	TGCGCCAGCAGTGAGTTCCTCTGCAACAATCAGCCCCAGCATTTT	CASSEFLCNNQPQHF
TRBV11-2	-	-	TRBJ2-3	TGTGCCAGCAGCCTACTGCGGTCCACAGATACGCAGTATTTT	CASSLLRSTDTQYF